This record looks at one T cell receptor beta chain sequence and its context. The antigen is unknown. The entry originates in a study of T cells after posttransplantation cyclophosphamide. The study, taken as a whole, reports: Later post-transplant blood repertoires were often dominated by donor CD8+ memory clones.

The data were produced by immunoSEQ multiplex PCR, yet TCRdb's version contains in-frame clones alone and is incomplete. The data contain approximately 52,000 clones, roughly 86% of them seen just once; the ten biggest clones take up about 2.7%. Germline-derived CDR1 and CDR2 are MDHEN and SYDVKM. After removal of 3 bases from V and 4 bases from J, the junction contained 5 bases not matched to a gene. The CDR3 totals 15 residues. The V call is TRBV28, the J call TRBJ1-3; 8 bases match TRBD1. The source is a man aged 25 to 40 with a blood cancer, CMV-positive, and with a related stem cell donor. Material: PBMCs. The CDR3 region is CASSFQGAQGNTIYF. The DNA for the CDR3 is TGTGCCAGCAGTTTCCAGGGGGCGCAAGGAAACACCATATATTTT. The full variable domain, completed using reference TRBV28 and TRBJ1-3, is DVKVTQSSRYLVKRTGEKVFLECVQDMDHENMFWYRQDPGLGLRLIYFSYDVKMKEKGDIPEGYSVSREKKERFSLILESASTNQTSMYLCASSFQGAQGNTIYFGEGSWLTVV.